This TCR beta chain was identified in a study of blood T cell repertoires in COVID-19. The V end lost 1 base, the J end lost 3 bases, and 6 bases lay between the germline ends. The CDR3 contains 14 residues. Germline lookup yields CDR1 MDHEN and CDR2 SYDVKM. Using immunoSEQ multiplex PCR, the repertoire was profiled, and TCRdb retains in-frame clones only, with some absent. Of about 80,000 clones in the sample, roughly 91% are singletons; the top ten hold under 2%. The chain joins TRBV28 to TRBJ1-4, with unresolved D. Material for sequencing was peripheral blood. The receptor's source is a woman in her forties or fifties in a cohort sampled during active COVID-19. The CDR3 spells CASSLLSANEKLFF. CDR3 bases: TGTGCCAGCAGTTTATTATCGGCTAATGAAAAACTGTTTTTT.